This T cell receptor (beta chain) was obtained from a study of control samples from healthy donors and cancer patients. This CDR3 is 14 amino acids long. Per germline, CDR1 SQVTM and CDR2 ANQGSEA. Trimming left V 4 bases short and J 4 bases short, with 16 bases between. Data came from immunoSEQ multiplex PCR; TCRdb stores just in-frame clones and leaves some out. Here the sample spans around 140,000 clones, 91% being singletons. This clone was detected once. Sequences were obtained from blood. The source is a man in his thirties or forties in good health. The chain links TRBV29-1 to TRBJ1-2; weak D call: TRBD1 (6 bases). The CDR3, as DNA: TGCAGCGTTGGCCTACTAGGGGGGAGCTATGGCTACACCTTC. Protein sequence: CSVGLLGGSYGYTF.